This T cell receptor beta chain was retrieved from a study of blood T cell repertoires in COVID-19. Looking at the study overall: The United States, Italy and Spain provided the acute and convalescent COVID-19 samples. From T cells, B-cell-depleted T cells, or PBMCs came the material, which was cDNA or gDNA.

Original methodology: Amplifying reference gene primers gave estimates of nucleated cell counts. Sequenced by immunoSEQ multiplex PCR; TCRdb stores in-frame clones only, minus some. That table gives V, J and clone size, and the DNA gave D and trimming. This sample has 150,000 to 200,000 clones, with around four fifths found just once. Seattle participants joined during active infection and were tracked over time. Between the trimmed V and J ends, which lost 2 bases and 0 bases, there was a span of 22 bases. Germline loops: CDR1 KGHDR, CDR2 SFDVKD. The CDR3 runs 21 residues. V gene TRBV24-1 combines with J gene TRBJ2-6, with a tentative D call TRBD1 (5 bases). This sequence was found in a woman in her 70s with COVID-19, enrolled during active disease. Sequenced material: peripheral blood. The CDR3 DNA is TGTGCCACCAGTGATTCCCGAGCCTGGCAGGGCCTCCACTCTGGGGCCAACGTCCTGACTTTC. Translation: CATSDSRAWQGLHSGANVLTF.